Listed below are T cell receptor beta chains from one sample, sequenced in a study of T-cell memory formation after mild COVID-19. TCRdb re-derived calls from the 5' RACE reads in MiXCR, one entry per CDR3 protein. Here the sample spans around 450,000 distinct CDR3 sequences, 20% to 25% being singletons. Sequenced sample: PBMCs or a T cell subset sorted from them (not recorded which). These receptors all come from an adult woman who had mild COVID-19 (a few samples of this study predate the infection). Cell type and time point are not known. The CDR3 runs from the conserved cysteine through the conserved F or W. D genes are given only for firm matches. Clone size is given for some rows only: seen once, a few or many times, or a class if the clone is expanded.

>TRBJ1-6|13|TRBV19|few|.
CASGPPGNSPLHF
TGTGCCAGTGGGCCGCCAGGGAATTCACCCCTCCACTTT
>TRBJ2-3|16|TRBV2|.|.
CASSTSPGHYTDTQYF
TGTGCCAGCAGCACGAGTCCGGGACATTACACAGATACGCAGTATTTT
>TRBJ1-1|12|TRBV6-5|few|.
CASSYSGSEAFF
TGTGCCAGCAGTTACTCGGGATCTGAAGCTTTCTTT
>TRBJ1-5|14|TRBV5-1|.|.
CASSRLGGNQPQHF
TGCGCCAGCAGCCGGCTAGGGGGCAATCAGCCCCAGCATTTT
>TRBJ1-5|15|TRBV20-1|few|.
CSARLGHGTNQPQHF
TGCAGTGCTAGGTTGGGACACGGGACAAATCAGCCCCAGCATTTT
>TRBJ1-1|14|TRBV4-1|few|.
CASSQFSRDTEAFF
TGCGCCAGCAGCCAGTTCTCCCGGGACACTGAAGCTTTCTTT
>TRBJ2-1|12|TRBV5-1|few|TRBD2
CASSLEPGLQFF
TGCGCCAGCAGCTTGGAACCGGGACTACAGTTCTTC
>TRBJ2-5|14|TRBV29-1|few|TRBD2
CSVCPGLARETQYF
TGCAGCGTTTGCCCGGGACTAGCACGAGAGACCCAGTACTTC
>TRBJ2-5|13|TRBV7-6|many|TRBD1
CASSWTGQETQYF
TGTGCCAGCAGCTGGACAGGGCAAGAGACCCAGTACTTC
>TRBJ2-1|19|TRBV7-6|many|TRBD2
CASSSRLLAGSSSYNEQFF
TGTGCCAGCAGCTCGCGTCTACTAGCGGGCTCGAGCTCCTACAATGAGCAGTTCTTC
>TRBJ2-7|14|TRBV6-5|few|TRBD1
CASSYGTASYEQYF
TGTGCCAGCAGTTACGGGACAGCCTCCTACGAGCAGTACTTC
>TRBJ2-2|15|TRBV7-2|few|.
CASSLGGGRPGELFF
TGTGCCAGCAGCTTAGGTGGGGGGCGACCCGGGGAGCTGTTTTTT
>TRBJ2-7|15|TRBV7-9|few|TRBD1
CASSSQGASLYEQYF
TGTGCCAGCAGCTCACAGGGGGCAAGTCTCTACGAGCAGTACTTC
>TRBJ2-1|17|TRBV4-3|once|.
CASSQGLALSSYNEQFF
TGCGCCAGCAGCCAGGGGCTAGCGCTTAGCTCCTACAATGAGCAGTTCTTC
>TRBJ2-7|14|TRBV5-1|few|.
CASSVSGFSAEQYF
TGCGCCAGCAGCGTTAGTGGTTTTTCTGCCGAGCAGTACTTC
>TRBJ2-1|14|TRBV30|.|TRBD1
CACSTGQGGNEQFF
TGTGCCTGCTCAACGGGACAGGGTGGGAATGAGCAGTTCTTC
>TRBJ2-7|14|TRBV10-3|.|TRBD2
CAISESPREGSQYF
TGTGCCATCAGTGAGTCGCCGCGGGAGGGCTCTCAGTACTTC
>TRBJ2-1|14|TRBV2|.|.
CASSEAVGGELRGF
TGTGCCAGCAGTGAAGCGGTAGGAGGAGAGCTACGCGGCTTC
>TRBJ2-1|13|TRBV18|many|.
CASSPPGVGEQFF
TGTGCCAGCTCACCACCGGGGGTCGGGGAGCAGTTCTTC
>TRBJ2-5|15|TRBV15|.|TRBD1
CATSRDQGGGETQYF
TGTGCCACCAGCAGAGATCAAGGGGGCGGAGAGACCCAGTACTTC
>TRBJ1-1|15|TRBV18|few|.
CASSPPPGAVTEAFF
TGTGCCAGCTCACCACCTCCAGGGGCTGTCACTGAAGCTTTCTTT
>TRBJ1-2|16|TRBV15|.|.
CATSRDFTGPNYGYTF
TGTGCCACCAGCAGAGATTTCACAGGGCCGAACTATGGCTACACCTTC
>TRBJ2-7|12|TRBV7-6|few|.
CASSLDSGNQYF
TGTGCCAGCAGCTTAGACTCGGGGAACCAGTACTTC
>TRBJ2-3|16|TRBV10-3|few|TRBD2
CAISATPSGMGDTQYF
TGTGCCATCAGTGCCACCCCTAGCGGGATGGGCGATACGCAGTATTTT
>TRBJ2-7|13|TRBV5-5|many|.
CASSLVLAGEQYF
TGTGCCAGCAGCTTGGTGTTAGCAGGCGAGCAGTACTTC
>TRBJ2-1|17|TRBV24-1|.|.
CATSDPQSGPWPNEQFF
TGTGCCACCAGTGACCCACAAAGTGGACCTTGGCCCAATGAGCAGTTCTTC
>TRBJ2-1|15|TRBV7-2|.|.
CASSPTGTTYNEQFF
TGTGCCAGCAGCCCCACCGGCACTACCTACAATGAGCAGTTCTTC
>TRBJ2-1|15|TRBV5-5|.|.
CASSLLRVAYNEQFF
TGTGCCAGCAGCTTGCTGCGGGTGGCCTACAATGAGCAGTTCTTC
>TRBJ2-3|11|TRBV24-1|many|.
CATANTDTQYF
TGTGCCACCGCCAACACAGATACGCAGTATTTT
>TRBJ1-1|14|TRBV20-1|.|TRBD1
CSAETDRAGTEAFF
TGCAGTGCCGAAACTGACAGGGCGGGGACTGAAGCTTTCTTT
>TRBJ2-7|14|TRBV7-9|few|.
CASSLVGKDYEQYF
TGTGCCAGCAGCTTAGTGGGCAAAGACTACGAGCAGTACTTC
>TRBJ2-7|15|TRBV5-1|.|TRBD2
CASSSAGGPYYEQYF
TGCGCCAGCAGCTCAGCGGGAGGGCCTTACTACGAGCAGTACTTC
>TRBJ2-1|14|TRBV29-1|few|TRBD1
CSVVRDRGPNEQFF
TGCAGCGTGGTCCGGGACAGGGGGCCCAATGAGCAGTTCTTC
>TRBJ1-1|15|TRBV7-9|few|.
CASSSRGAMNTEAFF
TGTGCCAGCAGCTCGCGCGGGGCCATGAACACTGAAGCTTTCTTT
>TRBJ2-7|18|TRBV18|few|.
CASSPVPGTFRSSYEQYF
TGTGCCAGCTCACCAGTCCCCGGGACATTTCGAAGCTCCTACGAGCAGTACTTC
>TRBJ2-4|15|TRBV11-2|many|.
CASSLLKGPKNIQYF
TGTGCCAGCAGCTTACTAAAGGGGCCTAAAAACATTCAGTACTTC
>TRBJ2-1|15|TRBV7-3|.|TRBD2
CASSPGTSGRIEQFF
TGTGCCAGCAGCCCCGGGACTAGCGGGAGGATTGAGCAGTTCTTC
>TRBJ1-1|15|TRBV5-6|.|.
CASSHRQEMNTEAFF
TGTGCCAGCAGCCATCGACAGGAAATGAACACTGAAGCTTTCTTT
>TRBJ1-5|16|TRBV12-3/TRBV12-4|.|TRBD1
CASSSTDRGRDQPQHF
TGTGCCAGCAGTTCCACCGACAGGGGGCGAGATCAGCCCCAGCATTTT
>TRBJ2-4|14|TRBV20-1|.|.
CSARSSIDYHIQYF
TGCAGTGCTAGATCGAGCATCGATTATCACATTCAGTACTTC
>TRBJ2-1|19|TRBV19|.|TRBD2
CASSIPPRLAGGTYNEQFF
TGTGCCAGTAGTATACCGCCCAGACTAGCGGGGGGGACGTACAATGAGCAGTTCTTC
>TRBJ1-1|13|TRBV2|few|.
CASSEWANTEAFF
TGTGCCAGCAGTGAATGGGCGAACACTGAAGCTTTCTTT
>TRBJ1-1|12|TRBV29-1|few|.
CSVDMVNTEAFF
TGCAGCGTTGATATGGTAAACACTGAAGCTTTCTTT
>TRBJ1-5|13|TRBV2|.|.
CASSDGGGKPQHF
TGTGCCAGCAGTGACGGGGGGGGCAAGCCCCAGCATTTT
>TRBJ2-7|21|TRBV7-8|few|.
CASSHPLGQGSGRALSYEQYF
TGTGCCAGCAGCCACCCGCTGGGACAGGGAAGCGGGAGGGCCCTCTCGTACGAGCAGTACTTC
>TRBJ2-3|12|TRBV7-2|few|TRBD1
CASSEDRATQYF
TGTGCCAGCAGCGAAGACAGGGCTACGCAGTATTTT
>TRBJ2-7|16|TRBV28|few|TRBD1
CASSFTNLGQPYEQYF
TGTGCCAGCAGTTTTACAAACCTGGGACAGCCCTACGAGCAGTACTTC
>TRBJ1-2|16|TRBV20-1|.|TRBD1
CSARAGAFQGENGYTF
TGCAGTGCTAGAGCCGGCGCTTTCCAGGGGGAAAATGGCTACACCTTC
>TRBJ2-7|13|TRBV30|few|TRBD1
CAWNGQGKGEQYF
TGTGCCTGGAATGGACAGGGGAAGGGCGAGCAGTACTTC
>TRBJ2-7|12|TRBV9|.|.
CASSAWGAEQYF
TGTGCCAGCAGCGCTTGGGGGGCCGAGCAGTACTTC
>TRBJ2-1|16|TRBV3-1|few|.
CASSPTGTRTYNEQFF
TGTGCCAGCAGCCCCACCGGGACTCGCACCTACAATGAGCAGTTCTTC
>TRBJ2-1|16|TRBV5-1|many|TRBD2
CASSLELAGGSNEQFF
TGCGCCAGCAGCTTGGAACTAGCGGGAGGTTCCAATGAGCAGTTCTTC
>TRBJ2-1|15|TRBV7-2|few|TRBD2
CASSPSPAGGSGQFF
TGTGCCAGCAGCCCTAGCCCTGCGGGGGGCTCTGGGCAGTTCTTC
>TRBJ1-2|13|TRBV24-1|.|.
CATSEGGWTGYTF
TGTGCCACCAGTGAGGGGGGATGGACTGGCTACACCTTC
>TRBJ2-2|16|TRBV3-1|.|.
CASSLGTGGDDGELFF
TGTGCCAGCAGTCTCGGTACGGGGGGCGATGACGGGGAGCTGTTTTTT